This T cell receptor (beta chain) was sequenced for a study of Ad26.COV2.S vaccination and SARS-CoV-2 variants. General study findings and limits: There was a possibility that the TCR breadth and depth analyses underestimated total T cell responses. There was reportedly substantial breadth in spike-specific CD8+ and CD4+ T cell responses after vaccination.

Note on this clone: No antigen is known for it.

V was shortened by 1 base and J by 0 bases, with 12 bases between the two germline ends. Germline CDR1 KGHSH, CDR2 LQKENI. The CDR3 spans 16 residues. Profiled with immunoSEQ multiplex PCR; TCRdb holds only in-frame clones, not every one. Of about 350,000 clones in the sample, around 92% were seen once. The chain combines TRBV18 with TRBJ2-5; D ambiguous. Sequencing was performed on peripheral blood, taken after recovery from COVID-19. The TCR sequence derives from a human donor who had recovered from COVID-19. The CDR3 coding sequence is TGTGCCAGCTCACCACGATCCACCCAGTACCAAGAGACCCAGTACTTC. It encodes CASSPRSTQYQETQYF.